These 30 T cell receptor beta chains were sequenced from one sample in a study of T cells after yellow fever vaccination. MiXCR, run by TCRdb on the 5' RACE reads, gives a single entry per CDR3 protein. In the table there are around 65,000 distinct CDR3 sequences, around 6.2% of which are singletons. Sample: CD4+ T cells sorted from PBMCs, taken about 2 weeks after the first yellow fever vaccination. The receptors here all came from a man between 18 and 35 years old who received the YFV17D yellow fever vaccine.

This clonotype was seen many times. The chain is built from TRBV4-3 and TRBJ1-1; D call uncertain. This CDR3 is 14 amino acids long. The V end lost 0 bases, the J end lost 0 bases, and 5 bases lay between the germline ends. The germline V gene has CDR1 LGHNA and CDR2 YSLEER. CDR3 DNA sequence: TGCGCCAGCAGCCAAGATCAAATGAACACTGAAGCTTTCTTT. Translating gives CASSQDQMNTEAFF.

This clonotype was counted at least ten times. The J gene is TRBJ2-3, the V gene TRBV7-2; TRBD2 matches at 7 bases. The CDR3 length is 16 residues. After removal of 5 bases from V and 6 bases from J, the junction contained 14 bases not matched to a gene. Per germline, CDR1 SGHTA and CDR2 FQGNSA. The CDR3 loop is CASSQGRGSSVDTQYF. DNA for the CDR3: TGTGCCAGCAGCCAAGGGCGGGGGTCTTCTGTTGATACGCAGTATTTT.

At least ten counts were recorded for this clonotype. This rearrangement joins TRBV5-5 to TRBJ1-6; weak D call: TRBD1 (5 bases). Deletions cut 5 bases from V and 3 bases from J, with 21 bases between. Looked up from germline, CDR1 is SGHKS and CDR2 is YYEKEE (reference sequence). The CDR3 totals 18 residues. The CDR3 nucleotides are TGTGCCAGCAGTTATTCGGTTGGAGGGGCCATCTATAATTCACCCCTCCACTTT. Its translation is CASSYSVGGAIYNSPLHF.

This clonotype came up many times. The J gene is TRBJ2-1, the V gene TRBV5-1; 7 bases fit TRBD1. In germline, CDR1 is SGHRS, CDR2 YFSETQ. The CDR3 covers 13 residues. J gave up 8 bases and V 2 bases, and 4 bases lay outside the gene matches. CDR3 sequence: CASSFRQGDEQFF. CDR3 DNA sequence: TGCGCCAGCAGCTTTCGACAGGGCGATGAGCAGTTCTTC.

This clonotype appeared once. A much larger clone lies a single base off, so this may be a read error. The chain uses TRBV5-1 and TRBJ1-1; D possibly corresponds to TRBD1 (6 bases). The CDR3 spans 15 residues. Germline V CDR1 and CDR2: SGHRS, YFSETQ. CDR3 DNA: TGCGCCAGCAGCAGGAACAGGGAATTGAAGACTGAAGCTTTCTTT. Amino acid sequence: CASSRNRELKTEAFF. The entire variable domain, with the rest obtained from reference TRBV5-1 and TRBJ1-1, is as follows: KAGVTQTPRYLIKTRGQQVTLSCSPISGHRSVSWYQQTPGQGLQFLFEYFSETQRNKGNFPGRFSGRQFSNSRSEMNVSTLELGDSALYLCASSRNRELKTEAFFGQGTRLTVV.

This clonotype was detected ten times or more. The chain uses TRBV4-2 and TRBJ2-3, with D hard to call. The CDR3 is 17 amino acids. Trimming took 0 bases from V and 0 from J, leaving 13 bases between them. Germline CDR1 and CDR2: LGHNA and YNFKEQ. The DNA for the CDR3 is TGTGCCAGCAGCCAAGATACTCGGCAGGAAAGCACAGATACGCAGTATTTT. This sequence encodes CASSQDTRQESTDTQYF.

There are many counts of this clonotype. V gene TRBV28 combines with J gene TRBJ2-3; D uncertain. Germline loops: CDR1 MDHEN, CDR2 SYDVKM. V lost 7 bases to trimming and J lost 6 bases, with 17 bases between them. This CDR3 is built from 14 residues. In DNA form, the CDR3 reads TGTGCCAGCACCTTCGGAGTACCCAAGGATACGCAGTATTTT. This encodes CASTFGVPKDTQYF.

This clonotype was seen ten or more times. The rearrangement links TRBV5-1 to TRBJ1-6; D is perhaps TRBD1 (6 bases). Germline V gene sequence: CDR1 SGHRS, CDR2 YFSETQ. The CDR3 extends over 15 amino acids. Between the trimmed V and J ends, which lost 0 bases and 7 bases, there was a span of 11 bases. The CDR3, as DNA: TGCGCCAGCAGCTTGGACCAAGGGGGGAATTCACCCCTCCACTTT. Translating it yields CASSLDQGGNSPLHF.

This clonotype was seen ten or more times. The chain employs TRBV20-1 and TRBJ2-1; the match to TRBD1 covers 8 bases. Germline V gives CDR1 DFQATT, CDR2 SNEGSKA (reference sequence). V dropped 3 bases and J dropped 5; count of bases not matched to a gene: 6. This CDR3 is 14 amino acids long. The CDR3 nucleotides are TGCAGTGCTAGCTCGGGACAGGCCAACAATGAGCAGTTCTTC. Amino acids: CSASSGQANNEQFF.

In its sample, this clonotype was seen many times. The chain links TRBV5-1 to TRBJ2-1; 14 bases fit TRBD2. CDR1 is SGHRS and CDR2 is YFSETQ in the germline V gene. The V gene end was trimmed by 1 base and the J gene end by 7 bases; junction bases not matched to a gene: 1. The CDR3 is 15 residues long. The CDR3 nucleotides read TGCGCCAGCAGCTTGTGGACTAGCGGGGGGAATGAGCAGTTCTTC. This encodes CASSLWTSGGNEQFF.

There are many counts of this clonotype. The rearrangement uses TRBV18 and TRBJ1-4; D is uncertain. This CDR3 spans 13 amino acids. V was shortened by 2 bases and J by 4 bases, with 5 bases between the two germline ends. Germline-derived CDR1 and CDR2 are KGHSH and LQKENI. CDR3: CASSPNSNEKLFF. The CDR3 DNA sequence: TGTGCCAGCTCACCAAACAGTAATGAAAAACTGTTTTTT.

Concerning this clonotype: This sequence may be a read error, since a much larger clone differs from it by one base. The gene calls are TRBV6-2 or TRBV6-3 and TRBJ2-4, with D unclear. V was shortened by 5 bases and J by 7 bases, with 6 bases between the two germline ends. Germline CDR1 reads MNHEY; CDR2 reads SVGEGT. This CDR3 is 11 amino acids long. The CDR3 loop is CASSLHNIQYF. As DNA, the CDR3 is TGTGCCAGCAGTCTCCATAACATTCAGTACTTC.

The sample holds many counts of this clonotype. V is TRBV7-6 and J is TRBJ2-4; D could derive from TRBD1 or TRBD2 (5 bases each). V was shortened by 5 bases and J by 8 bases, with 13 bases between the two germline ends. The CDR3 runs to 13 residues. Germline loops: CDR1 SGHVS, CDR2 FNYEAQ. CDR3 protein: CASSPLRGDIQYF. CDR3 coding DNA: TGTGCCAGCAGCCCCCTGAGAGGGGACATTCAGTACTTC.

On this clonotype itself: This may be a read error: a much more frequent sequence differs by one nucleotide. In DNA, the CDR3 is TGTGCCACCAGCAGAGCATTTAGCTCCTACGAGCAGTACTTC. Translated: CATSRAFSSYEQYF. The chain recombines TRBV15 with TRBJ2-7; D is uncertain. The CDR3 is 14 residues long. The germline V and J ends were trimmed by 1 base and 0 bases, with 7 bases remaining between them. Per the germline V gene, CDR1 is LNHNV and CDR2 is YYDKDF (reference sequence).

This clonotype came up many times. CDR3 in amino acids: CSARDRLAGTNEQFF. As DNA, the CDR3 is TGCAGTGCTAGAGATAGACTAGCGGGGACCAATGAGCAGTTCTTC. The V gene is TRBV20-1, the J gene TRBJ2-1, with TRBD2 identical over 11 bases. V lost 0 bases and J lost 6; bases outside the gene matches: 4. The germline gives CDR1 DFQATT, CDR2 SNEGSKA (reference sequence). This CDR3 has 15 residues.

This clonotype was picked up many times. The V gene is TRBV5-1, the J gene TRBJ2-1, with D tentatively TRBD1 (8 bases). V was clipped by 10 bases and J by 6 bases, with 17 bases between them. Looked up from germline, CDR1 is SGHRS and CDR2 is YFSETQ. The CDR3 has 13 residues. The CDR3 DNA follows: TGCGCCTGCCAGGGGGCGGGGGTCAATGAGCAGTTCTTC. Translating gives CACQGAGVNEQFF. Full variable domain (missing parts from reference TRBV5-1 and TRBJ2-1): KAGVTQTPRYLIKTRGQQVTLSCSPISGHRSVSWYQQTPGQGLQFLFEYFSETQRNKGNFPGRFSGRQFSNSRSEMNVSTLELGDSALYLCACQGAGVNEQFFGPGTRLTVL.

The table lists this clonotype with many counts. The chain links TRBV4-3 to TRBJ2-6, with D perhaps being TRBD1 or TRBD2 (5 bases each). The length of the CDR3 is 18 residues. Between the trimmed V and J ends, which lost 0 bases and 0 bases, there was a span of 12 bases. Germline V gene data show CDR1 as LGHNA and CDR2 as YSLEER. Here the CDR3 reads CASSQEVGGVSGANVLTF. In DNA, the CDR3 is TGCGCCAGCAGCCAAGAGGTTGGGGGTGTCTCTGGGGCCAACGTCCTGACTTTC.

This clonotype was picked up many times. The rearrangement uses TRBV28 and TRBJ2-5, with D possibly TRBD2 on 5 matching bases. Germline assignment: CDR1 MDHEN and CDR2 SYDVKM. Trimming took off 5 bases at V and 2 bases at J, with 15 bases between the two ends. There are 15 residues in the CDR3. The CDR3 loop reads CASSPSPGIQETQYF. For the CDR3, the DNA is TGTGCCAGCAGTCCCTCGCCCGGGATTCAAGAGACCCAGTACTTC. Full variable domain (rest looked up from reference TRBV28 and TRBJ2-5): DVKVTQSSRYLVKRTGEKVFLECVQDMDHENMFWYRQDPGLGLRLIYFSYDVKMKEKGDIPEGYSVSREKKERFSLILESASTNQTSMYLCASSPSPGIQETQYFGPGTRLLVL.

This chain joins TRBV5-4 and TRBJ2-7, with D possibly matching TRBD2 (6 bases). V gave up 2 bases and J gave up 4 bases, with 13 bases separating them. The CDR3 is 14 residues long. Germline V gives CDR1 SGHNT, CDR2 YYREEE (reference sequence). Here the CDR3 DNA reads TGTGCCAGCAGCTTCGGGAGCAGTACGTACGAGCAGTACTTC. It is translated as CASSFGSSTYEQYF.

This clonotype was observed a handful of times. A much bigger clone sits one base away, suggesting this may be a read error. The chain has TRBV4-3 and TRBJ2-1, with 9 bases lining up with TRBD1. Germline CDR1 is LGHNA and CDR2 is YSLEER. The J segment lost 9 bases and the V segment lost 0 bases, leaving 9 bases of the junction unmatched. This CDR3 region has 16 residues. For the CDR3, the DNA is TGCGCCAGCAGCCAAGATCCAGGACAGGGGTGCTTTGAGCAGTTCTTC. It codes for CASSQDPGQGCFEQFF.

This clonotype was counted at least ten times. The J gene is TRBJ1-1, the V gene TRBV5-1; 8 bases are shared with TRBD1. The V gene end was trimmed by 4 bases and the J gene end by 5 bases; junction bases not matched to a gene: 16. This CDR3 is 17 amino acids long. CDR1 is SGHRS and CDR2 is YFSETQ in the germline V gene. The DNA of the CDR3 is TGCGCCAGCAGCCCCTTCGGGACAGGCCTAGGGAGTACTGAAGCTTTCTTT. Translated: CASSPFGTGLGSTEAFF.

This clonotype has ten or more counts. The rearrangement links TRBV9 to TRBJ2-5; 8 bases map to TRBD1. The CDR3 is 14 residues long. The J segment lost 5 bases and the V segment lost 4 bases, leaving 7 bases of the junction unmatched. Germline assignment: CDR1 SGDLS and CDR2 YYNGEE. The CDR3 DNA follows: TGTGCCAGCAGCCAAAGGACAGGGCCGGAGACCCAGTACTTC. Encoded protein: CASSQRTGPETQYF. Using reference TRBV9 and TRBJ2-5 for the parts outside the CDR3, the full variable domain is DSGVTQTPKHLITATGQRVTLRCSPRSGDLSVYWYQQSLDQGLQFLIQYYNGEERAKGNILERFSAQQFPDLHSELNLSSLELGDSALYFCASSQRTGPETQYFGPGTRLLVL.

This clonotype was detected ten times or more. The chain combines TRBV5-4 with TRBJ2-3; 7 bases are a match to TRBD2. The V gene end was trimmed by 0 bases and the J gene end by 6 bases; junction bases not matched to a gene: 13. The length of the CDR3 is 17 residues. Germline V gene sequence: CDR1 SGHNT, CDR2 YYREEE (reference sequence). The CDR3 DNA follows: TGTGCCAGCAGCTTGGGCAGCGGGGCCGCGAAATGGGATACGCAGTATTTT. This codes for CASSLGSGAAKWDTQYF. The full variable domain, completed using reference TRBV5-4 and TRBJ2-3, is ETGVTQSPTHLIKTRGQQVTLRCSSQSGHNTVSWYQQALGQGPQFIFQYYREEENGRGNFPPRFSGLQFPNYSSELNVNALELDDSALYLCASSLGSGAAKWDTQYFGPGTRLTVL.

This clonotype was found many times. The chain has TRBV5-1 and TRBJ2-1; D is ambiguous. The CDR3 totals 12 residues. Germline-derived CDR1 and CDR2 are SGHRS and YFSETQ. V shed 0 bases and J shed 10 bases, with 8 bases lying between them. The CDR3 DNA sequence: TGCGCCAGCAGCTTGGAGTTTCGCGAGCAGTTCTTC. Translation gives CASSLEFREQFF.

With respect to this clonotype: This could be a read error, since a much larger clone is one nucleotide away. J is TRBJ2-2 and V is TRBV11-2; 12 bases are a match to TRBD2. The junction had 10 bases not matched to a gene; V was cut back by 5 bases and J by 9 bases. The germline V gene has CDR1 SGHAT and CDR2 FQNNGV. The CDR3 totals 16 residues. For the CDR3, the DNA is TGTGCCAGCAGCCCCCGACTAGCGGGGGACCGTAGGGAGCTGTTTTTT. Protein product: CASSPRLAGDRRELFF.

This clonotype was detected ten times or more. V and J are TRBV12-3 or TRBV12-4 and TRBJ1-2; D not resolved. Between the trimmed V and J ends, which lost 1 base and 0 bases, there was a span of 6 bases. CDR3 length: 14 amino acids. Written as DNA, the CDR3 is TGTGCCAGCAGTTTAGTCTATTCTAACTATGGCTACACCTTC. Residues: CASSLVYSNYGYTF.

In its sample, this clonotype was seen many times. This rearrangement joins TRBV7-2 to TRBJ1-1; D gene unclear. The CDR3 is made up of 14 amino acids. Germline V gives CDR1 SGHTA, CDR2 FQGNSA. V was cut by 1 base and J by 5 bases, with 11 bases left in between. Written as DNA, the CDR3 is TGTGCCAGCAGCTTAGAGGGCGTTAGGACTGAAGCTTTCTTT. It yields the protein CASSLEGVRTEAFF. Filled out from reference TRBV7-2 and TRBJ1-1, the complete variable domain reads GAGVSQSPSNKVTEKGKDVELRCDPISGHTALYWYRQSLGQGLEFLIYFQGNSAPDKSGLPSDRFSAERTGGSVSTLTIQRTQQEDSAVYLCASSLEGVRTEAFFGQGTRLTVV.

The genes are TRBV12-3 or TRBV12-4 and TRBJ2-3; 10 bases are shared with TRBD2. This CDR3 region has 14 residues. J was trimmed by 10 bases and V by 3 bases; bases with no gene match: 7. The DNA of the CDR3 is TGTGCCAGCAGTTTTCAGCGGGGGGGCTCGGCGCAGTATTTT. Its protein is CASSFQRGGSAQYF.

This clonotype was detected ten times or more. V usage is TRBV5-1 and J usage is TRBJ2-7, with 7 bases lining up with TRBD1. The J segment lost 5 bases and the V segment lost 4 bases, leaving 6 bases of the junction unmatched. The CDR3 totals 13 residues. Germline V CDR1 and CDR2: SGHRS, YFSETQ. The DNA for the CDR3 is TGCGCCAGCAGCGTAAATACAGGGGACGAGCAGTACGTC. It is translated as CASSVNTGDEQYV.

The sample holds many counts of this clonotype. V and J are TRBV5-1 and TRBJ1-1, with 7 bases lining up with TRBD1. CDR3 size: 14 residues. With V trimmed by 3 bases and J by 0 bases, 2 bases remained unmatched. Germline V gene lookup returns CDR1 SGHRS and CDR2 YFSETQ. This chain's CDR3 is CASSSGQMNTEAFF. The CDR3 DNA follows: TGCGCCAGCAGCTCGGGACAGATGAACACTGAAGCTTTCTTT.